These 14 T cell receptor beta chains were sequenced from one sample in a study of OX40 agonist ivuxolimab in advanced cancers. Using immunoSEQ multiplex PCR, the repertoire was profiled, and TCRdb retains in-frame clones only, with some absent. The sample carries about 76,000 clones, 85% to 90% recorded once. The sequences come from CD4+ or CD8+ T cells sorted from blood, collected in a trial of the OX40 agonist ivuxolimab. These receptors originate from an adult with an advanced solid tumor such as melanoma, head and neck, liver or kidney cancer.

The chain is built from TRBV27 and TRBJ2-7; 7 bases map to TRBD2. Germline CDR1 reads MNHEY; CDR2 reads SMNVEV (reference sequence). This CDR3 contains 12 residues. Trimming at V came to 8 bases and at J to 2 bases, leaving 3 bases not matched to a gene. CDR3 sequence (DNA): TGTGCCAGCGGGAGGGTGGCCTACGAGCAGTACTTC. Encoded protein: CASGRVAYEQYF.

The rearrangement joins TRBV4-1 to TRBJ1-5, with unresolved D. V lost 1 base to trimming and J lost 2 bases, with 3 bases between them. Germline-derived CDR1 and CDR2 are MGHRA and YSYEKL. The CDR3 has 13 amino acids. The CDR3 DNA sequence: TGCGCCAGCAGCCAAGGGGGCAATCAGCCCCAGCATTTT. This gives the protein CASSQGGNQPQHF.

The chain links TRBV4-2 to TRBJ1-2; tentative D call: TRBD1 (6 bases). Germline CDR1 is LGHNA and CDR2 is YNFKEQ. Trimming took off 4 bases at V and 6 bases at J, with 18 bases between the two ends. The CDR3 runs 15 residues. CDR3: CASSRRVTAGDGYTF. DNA of the CDR3: TGTGCCAGCAGCCGAAGAGTGACGGCAGGGGATGGCTACACCTTC.

The chain joins TRBV6-5 to TRBJ2-3; 12 nucleotides agree with TRBD2. Germline CDR1 and CDR2: MNHEY and SVGAGI. V gave up 4 bases and J gave up 4 bases; unmatched junction bases: 6. The CDR3 runs 16 residues. CDR3 sequence: CASSSTSGSLADTQYF. For the CDR3, the DNA is TGTGCCAGCAGTTCGACTAGCGGGAGCTTGGCAGATACGCAGTATTTT.

The chain combines TRBV5-4 with TRBJ2-7, with a weak D call TRBD2 (6 bases). Germline CDR1 reads SGHNT; CDR2 reads YYREEE (reference sequence). CDR3 length equals 14 residues. The germline V and J ends were trimmed by 4 bases and 3 bases, with 14 bases remaining between them. The CDR3 loop is CASSGDWPSYEQYF. In DNA, the CDR3 is TGTGCCAGCAGCGGGGACTGGCCCAGCTACGAGCAGTACTTC.

The chain combines TRBV30 with TRBJ2-7; TRBD2 agrees at 9 bases. With V trimmed by 3 bases and J by 3 bases, 6 bases remained unmatched. CDR1 is GTSNPN and CDR2 is SVGIG in the germline V gene (reference sequence). This CDR3 is built from 14 residues. CDR3 region: CAWSPGLALYEQYF. As DNA, the CDR3 is TGTGCCTGGAGCCCCGGACTAGCGCTCTACGAGCAGTACTTC.

This chain links TRBV5-8 with TRBJ1-4; D unclear. The CDR3 runs to 16 residues. Germline values: CDR1 SGHTS, CDR2 YDEGEE. Trimming removed 0 bases at V and 4 bases at J, with 13 bases between. CDR3 nucleotide sequence: TGTGCCAGCAGCTTGGTGTATGCCGAGAGTAATGAAAAACTGTTTTTT. Translated, it gives CASSLVYAESNEKLFF.

The chain links TRBV7-6 to TRBJ2-1, with D maybe TRBD2 (7 bases). The germline gives CDR1 SGHVS, CDR2 FNYEAQ. The ends were cut back, 1 base at V and 7 bases at J, with 17 bases in the middle. The CDR3 contains 16 residues. CDR3 region: CASSLEGGTNGNEQFF. In DNA form, the CDR3 reads TGTGCCAGCAGCTTAGAAGGGGGGACTAATGGAAATGAGCAGTTCTTC. The full variable domain, its missing parts supplied by reference TRBV7-6 and TRBJ2-1, is GAGVSQSPRYKVTKRGQDVALRCDPISGHVSLYWYRQALGQGPEFLTYFNYEAQQDKSGLPNDRFSAERPEGSISTLTIQRTEQRDSAMYRCASSLEGGTNGNEQFFGPGTRLTVL.

This clone was counted a single time. The rearrangement links TRBV7-9 to TRBJ1-4; D gene uncertain. This CDR3 has 15 residues. V was shortened by 4 bases and J by 8 bases, with 17 bases between the two germline ends. Germline CDR1 and CDR2: SEHNR and FQNEAQ (reference sequence). The CDR3 DNA is TGTGCCAGCAGCTCGGGTGGTCCCGGCAGGGAAAAACTGTTTTTT. This codes for CASSSGGPGREKLFF.

V is TRBV7-2 and J is TRBJ1-2; 8 bases align to TRBD1. This CDR3 has 14 residues. CDR1 is SGHTA, CDR2 FQGNSA, per germline. The junction had 10 bases not matched to a gene; V was cut back by 5 bases and J by 8 bases. The CDR3 DNA follows: TGTGCCAGCAGCGCCGGGAGACAGGGGCGAGGCTACACCTTC. It is translated as CASSAGRQGRGYTF. Filled out from reference TRBV7-2 and TRBJ1-2, the complete variable domain reads GAGVSQSPSNKVTEKGKDVELRCDPISGHTALYWYRQSLGQGLEFLIYFQGNSAPDKSGLPSDRFSAERTGGSVSTLTIQRTQQEDSAVYLCASSAGRQGRGYTFGSGTRLTVV.

The V call is TRBV29-1, the J call TRBJ1-2; no clear D gene. The ends were cut back, 0 bases at V and 3 bases at J, with 11 bases in the middle. Per the germline V gene, CDR1 is SQVTM and CDR2 is ANQGSEA. The CDR3 extends over 14 amino acids. The CDR3 region is CSVEDATAYYGYTF. CDR3 in DNA: TGCAGCGTTGAAGATGCGACCGCCTACTATGGCTACACCTTC.

The chain recombines TRBV7-9 with TRBJ1-2; D is perhaps TRBD1 (6 bases). CDR1 is SEHNR and CDR2 is FQNEAQ in the germline V gene (reference sequence). The CDR3 spans 13 residues. V shed 5 bases and J shed 4 bases, with 11 bases lying between them. The CDR3 region is CASSPGAGYGYTF. CDR3 nucleotide sequence: TGTGCCAGCAGCCCGGGGGCTGGCTATGGCTACACCTTC.

V gene TRBV27 combines with J gene TRBJ2-1; 15 bases map to TRBD2. V lost 5 bases to trimming and J lost 8 bases; unmatched junction nucleotides: 7. Germline V lookup: CDR1 MNHEY, CDR2 SMNVEV (reference sequence). This CDR3 region has 16 residues. The CDR3 region is CASSVGLAGGGDEQFF. As DNA, the CDR3 is TGTGCCAGCAGTGTGGGACTAGCGGGAGGCGGCGATGAGCAGTTCTTC.

This clone came up a few times. The chain uses TRBV7-9 and TRBJ2-7, with D unresolved. The CDR3 loop spans 13 amino acids. The germline gives CDR1 SEHNR, CDR2 FQNEAQ (reference sequence). V shed 2 bases and J shed 1 base, with 6 bases lying between them. CDR3 sequence (DNA): TGTGCCAGCAGCTTACTACTGTCCTACGAGCAGTACTTC. The encoded protein is CASSLLLSYEQYF.